These 18 T cell receptor beta chains were all obtained from the same sample, sequenced in a study of cytomegalovirus exposure and HLA in healthy donors. PCR amplification relied on 60 Vbeta primers (plus 13 Jbeta primers). Clones were read by immunoSEQ multiplex PCR, and TCRdb kept only the in-frame ones, dropping some. The sample holds approximately 170,000 clones, 80% seen once. Sequencing was carried out using PBMCs. These receptors were obtained from a woman between 50 and 59 years old in good health and CMV-seropositive.

The V call is TRBV7-2, the J call TRBJ2-7; 11 bases are a match to TRBD2. The CDR3 is 14 amino acids. V lost 3 bases to trimming and J lost 6 bases; unmatched junction nucleotides: 4. From germline, CDR1 is SGHTA and CDR2 FQGNSA. The CDR3 coding sequence is TGTGCCAGCAGCTTTTCGACTAGCGGGATCGAGCAGTACTTC. It is translated as CASSFSTSGIEQYF.

This clone was found a few times. This chain connects TRBV6-6 to TRBJ1-5; 9 bases align to TRBD1. Unmatched junction bases numbered 4, after V lost 4 bases and J lost 0 bases. The CDR3 loop spans 16 amino acids. Germline-derived CDR1 and CDR2 are MNHNY and SVGAGI (reference sequence). This CDR3 reads CASSWDRVYSNQPQHF. CDR3 sequence (DNA): TGTGCCAGCAGTTGGGACAGGGTATATAGCAATCAGCCCCAGCATTTT.

This clone has a handful of counts. Its ends do not fully match the called genes, so a read error is possible. The V and J genes are TRBV7-9 and TRBJ1-5; tentatively, D is TRBD1 (5 bases). The CDR3 totals 15 residues. Germline assignment: CDR1 SEHNR and CDR2 FQNEAQ (reference sequence). The CDR3 DNA reads TGTTCCAGCAGCTTTTTAAGGGGTCCGAATCAGCCCCAGCATTTT. It encodes CSSSFLRGPNQPQHF. Drawing the rest from reference TRBV7-9 and TRBJ1-5, the complete variable domain is DTGVSQNPRHKITKRGQNVTFRCDPISEHNRLYWYRQTLGQGPEFLTYFQNEAQLEKSRLLSDRFSAERPKGSFSTLEIQRTEQGDSAMYLCSSSFLRGPNQPQHFGDGTRLSIL.

The rearrangement links TRBV5-1 to TRBJ1-1; the D gene is possibly TRBD1 (5 bases). V dropped 0 bases and J dropped 5 bases, with 8 bases sitting between them. CDR3 length: 13 residues. Germline V gene sequence: CDR1 SGHRS, CDR2 YFSETQ. For the CDR3, the DNA is TGCGCCAGCAGCTTGGCGTCAGGGACTGAAGCTTTCTTT. Translation: CASSLASGTEAFF.

The chain is built from TRBV4-1 and TRBJ1-2, with 8 bases lining up with TRBD1. The CDR3 runs 18 residues. CDR1 is MGHRA, CDR2 YSYEKL, per germline. V gave up 4 bases and J gave up 2 bases; unmatched junction bases: 15. CDR3 region: CASSRATGAIGNNYGYTF. The CDR3 nucleotides read TGCGCCAGCAGCCGAGCGACAGGGGCCATTGGGAACAACTATGGCTACACCTTC.

The V call is TRBV2, the J call TRBJ2-5, with 7 bases lining up with TRBD2. The CDR3 is made up of 13 amino acids. Germline V lookup: CDR1 SNHLY, CDR2 FYNNEI. With V trimmed by 6 bases and J by 5 bases, 6 bases remained unmatched. The CDR3 sequence is CASSPVTSETQYF. The CDR3, as DNA: TGTGCCAGCAGCCCGGTGACTAGCGAGACCCAGTACTTC.

This CDR3 is CASSRQVQETQYF. CDR3 DNA: TGCGCCAGCAGCCGACAGGTCCAAGAGACCCAGTACTTC. J is TRBJ2-5 and V is TRBV5-1; maybe TRBD1 (6 bases). Germline V gene lookup returns CDR1 SGHRS and CDR2 YFSETQ. Trimming took 4 bases from V and 1 from J, leaving 8 bases between them. The CDR3 length is 13 residues.

Here the CDR3 reads CASSQVGAGEEKTQYF. CDR3 DNA sequence: TGCGCCAGCAGCCAAGTGGGGGCGGGAGAGGAGAAGACCCAGTACTTC. The chain recombines TRBV4-3 with TRBJ2-5, with a possible D match to TRBD2 (7 bases). Germline V gene lookup returns CDR1 LGHNA and CDR2 YSLEER. The V end was cut by 1 base, the J end by 6 bases, with 18 bases between. This CDR3 contains 16 residues.

Only a few counts were recorded for this clone. This CDR3 reads CASSLRRAGGLETQYF. The CDR3 coding sequence is TGTGCCAGCAGCTTGCGTAGGGCGGGAGGCTTAGAGACCCAGTACTTC. The chain joins TRBV7-2 to TRBJ2-5; TRBD2 matches at 8 bases. Unmatched junction bases numbered 10, after V lost 3 bases and J lost 4 bases. Germline V CDR1 and CDR2: SGHTA, FQGNSA. CDR3 length: 16 amino acids.

This rearrangement joins TRBV7-6 to TRBJ2-7, with D possibly being TRBD2 (7 bases). The CDR3 loop spans 15 amino acids. V lost 3 bases, J lost 4 bases, and 16 bases lay in between. Germline CDR1 and CDR2: SGHVS and FNYEAQ. The CDR3 protein is CASSFRGGGEYEQYF. The CDR3 DNA follows: TGTGCCAGCAGCTTTCGTGGGGGGGGCGAGTACGAGCAGTACTTC.

This clone was recorded a few times. The chain combines TRBV6-5 with TRBJ1-1, with 8 bases fitting TRBD1. The CDR3 spans 14 residues. V gave up 6 bases and J gave up 0 bases; unmatched junction bases: 3. In germline, CDR1 is MNHEY, CDR2 SVGAGI. In DNA form, the CDR3 reads TGTGCCAGCAGACGACAGGGGTTGAACACTGAAGCTTTCTTT. It translates to CASRRQGLNTEAFF.

This clone was picked up one time. This chain uses TRBV6-1 with TRBJ2-5; 8 nucleotides line up with TRBD1. Unmatched junction bases numbered 8, after V lost 7 bases and J lost 4 bases. Germline V CDR1 and CDR2: MNHNS, SASEGT. The CDR3 covers 14 residues. CDR3 sequence (DNA): TGTGCCAGCAAGGAGGGGACAGGTAGAGAGACCCAGTACTTC. The encoded protein is CASKEGTGRETQYF.

The chain is built from TRBV27 and TRBJ2-2, with 7 positions matching TRBD2. V was clipped by 3 bases and J by 3 bases; unmatched bases: 10. Germline CDR1 and CDR2: MNHEY and SMNVEV (reference sequence). This CDR3 spans 17 amino acids. CDR3 nucleotides: TGTGCCAGCAGTTTTAGTTTTCGGGGGGTGGACACCGGGGAGCTGTTTTTT. Protein sequence: CASSFSFRGVDTGELFF.

J is TRBJ2-5 and V is TRBV9; TRBD2 matches 13 bases. Germline V gene lookup returns CDR1 SGDLS and CDR2 YYNGEE. The ends lost 3 bases at V and 4 bases at J; junction bases unmatched: 6. The CDR3 sequence is 16 residues long. Written as DNA, the CDR3 is TGTGCCAGCAGCGCCCTTGGACTAGCGGGGGTAGAGACCCAGTACTTC. This translates into CASSALGLAGVETQYF.

The rearrangement uses TRBV13 and TRBJ2-7; no definite D call. Between the trimmed V and J ends, which lost 5 bases and 0 bases, there was a span of 5 bases. The CDR3 contains 12 residues. Germline lookup yields CDR1 PRHDT and CDR2 FYEKMQ (reference sequence). This CDR3 is CASSESSYEQYF. In DNA, the CDR3 is TGTGCCAGCAGCGAGAGCTCCTACGAGCAGTACTTC.

The rearrangement links TRBV12-2 to TRBJ2-2; no DNA check was done on the table's D call, TRBD2. TRBV12-2 is a listed pseudogene. This CDR3 region has 10 residues. For the CDR3, the DNA is TGTGCAAGCCGCACCGGGGAGCTGTTTTTT. Protein product: CASRTGELFF.

The chain couples TRBV15 to TRBJ2-7; D may be TRBD1 (5 bases). The ends were cut back, 0 bases at V and 0 bases at J, with 6 bases in the middle. The CDR3 totals 14 residues. Per germline, CDR1 LNHNV and CDR2 YYDKDF (reference sequence). CDR3 nucleotides: TGTGCCACCAGCAGAGATGGGGCCTCCTACGAGCAGTACTTC. Translating gives CATSRDGASYEQYF.

This clone was seen a single time. The J gene is TRBJ2-3, the V gene TRBV9; 8 bases align to TRBD1. V lost 2 bases and J lost 6; bases outside the gene matches: 8. The CDR3 length is 15 residues. CDR1 and CDR2 (germline): SGDLS, YYNGEE. The CDR3 here is CASSVGGQGGDTQYF. CDR3 nucleotide sequence: TGTGCCAGCAGCGTGGGAGGACAGGGCGGGGATACGCAGTATTTT.